This T cell receptor (beta chain) was found in a study of blood T cell repertoires in COVID-19. In the study overall: There were acute and convalescent COVID-19 samples, and they came from the United States, Italy and Spain. T cells, B-cell-depleted T cells, or PBMCs provided the cDNA or gDNA that served as material.

CDR3 length: 15 amino acids. Per the germline V gene, CDR1 is SGHVS and CDR2 is FQNEAQ. Unmatched junction bases numbered 6, after V lost 3 bases and J lost 7 bases. Original analysis: Reference gene primer amplification yielded estimated nucleated cell counts. Libraries were prepared by immunoSEQ multiplex PCR; TCRdb keeps only in-frame clonotypes and omits some of them. The V and J calls and clone size were taken over from that table, and D and trimming were inferred from the DNA. The data show 20,000 to 25,000 clones, around 80% seen once. The TCR originated in a woman at least 80 years old with acute or convalescent COVID-19. The chain joins TRBV7-8 to TRBJ1-4; 9 positions match TRBD1. Sequencing was done on a sample of peripheral blood. In DNA form, the CDR3 reads TGTGCCAGCAGCTTGGAACAGGGGGCCGGTGAAAAACTGTTTTTT. Protein product: CASSLEQGAGEKLFF.